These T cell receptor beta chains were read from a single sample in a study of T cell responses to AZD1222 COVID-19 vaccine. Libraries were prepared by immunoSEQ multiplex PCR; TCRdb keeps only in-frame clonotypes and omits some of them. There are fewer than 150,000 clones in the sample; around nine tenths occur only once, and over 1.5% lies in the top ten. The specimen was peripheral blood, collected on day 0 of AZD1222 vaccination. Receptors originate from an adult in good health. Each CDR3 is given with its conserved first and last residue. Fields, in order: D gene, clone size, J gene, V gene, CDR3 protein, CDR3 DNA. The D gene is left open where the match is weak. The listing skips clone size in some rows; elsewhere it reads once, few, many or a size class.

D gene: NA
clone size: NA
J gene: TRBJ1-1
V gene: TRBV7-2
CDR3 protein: CASRGRMNTEAFF
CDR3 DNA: TGTGCCAGCCGGGGCAGAATGAACACTGAAGCTTTCTTT

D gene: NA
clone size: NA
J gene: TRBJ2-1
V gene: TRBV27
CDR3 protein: CASSPSPPNEQFF
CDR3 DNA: TGTGCCAGCAGTCCCTCCCCGCCCAATGAGCAGTTCTTC

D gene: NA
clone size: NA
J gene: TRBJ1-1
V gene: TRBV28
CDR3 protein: CASSFHRTASLMNTEAFF
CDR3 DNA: TGTGCCAGCAGTTTTCATCGGACAGCGTCCCTCATGAACACTGAAGCTTTCTTT

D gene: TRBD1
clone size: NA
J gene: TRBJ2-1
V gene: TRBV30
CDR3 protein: CAWSDRGRHNEQFF
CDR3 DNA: TGTGCCTGGAGTGACAGGGGGCGACACAATGAGCAGTTCTTC

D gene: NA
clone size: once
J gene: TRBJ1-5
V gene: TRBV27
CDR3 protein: CASRGWGRSNQPQHF
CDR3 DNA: TGTGCCAGCCGGGGGTGGGGCAGGAGCAATCAGCCCCAGCATTTT

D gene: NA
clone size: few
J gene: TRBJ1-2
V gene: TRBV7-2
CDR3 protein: CASSLAGGAADYGYTF
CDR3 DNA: TGTGCCAGCAGCTTAGCGGGGGGGGCTGCTGACTATGGCTACACCTTC

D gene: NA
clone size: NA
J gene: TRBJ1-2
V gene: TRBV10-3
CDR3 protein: CAISPQGGNYGYTF
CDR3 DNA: TGTGCCATCAGTCCACAAGGGGGAAACTATGGCTACACCTTC

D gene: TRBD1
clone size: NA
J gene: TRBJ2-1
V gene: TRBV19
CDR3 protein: CASSNRTGWTSYNEQFF
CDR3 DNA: TGTGCCAGTAGTAACAGGACAGGGTGGACGAGCTACAATGAGCAGTTCTTC

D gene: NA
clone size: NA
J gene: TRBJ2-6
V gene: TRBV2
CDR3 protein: CASSPNPQGPIVSGANVLTF
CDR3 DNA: TGTGCCAGCAGTCCGAATCCTCAGGGACCGATAGTCTCTGGGGCCAACGTCCTGACTTTC

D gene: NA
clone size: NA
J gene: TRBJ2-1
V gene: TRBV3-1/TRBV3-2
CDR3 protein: CASSPPSVGFGNEQFF
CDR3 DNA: TGTGCCAGCAGCCCGCCGTCGGTAGGCTTCGGGAATGAGCAGTTCTTC

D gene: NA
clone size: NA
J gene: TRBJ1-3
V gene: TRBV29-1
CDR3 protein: CSAGSGNTIYF
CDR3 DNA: TGCAGCGCCGGAAGTGGAAACACCATATATTTT

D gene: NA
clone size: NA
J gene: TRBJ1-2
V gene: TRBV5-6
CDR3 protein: CASSFGSNYGYTF
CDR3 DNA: TGTGCCAGCAGCTTTGGATCTAACTATGGCTACACCTTC

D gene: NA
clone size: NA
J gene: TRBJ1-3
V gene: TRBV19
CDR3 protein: CASKMVAGSGNTIYF
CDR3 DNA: TGTGCCAGTAAAATGGTAGCGGGTAGTGGAAACACCATATATTTT

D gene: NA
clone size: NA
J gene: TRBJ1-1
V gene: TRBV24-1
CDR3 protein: CATSESGRSEAFF
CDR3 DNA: TGTGCCACCAGTGAGTCTGGGAGGAGTGAAGCTTTCTTT

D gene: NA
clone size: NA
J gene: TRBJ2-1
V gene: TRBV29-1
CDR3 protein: CSSPRGDPNGEQFF
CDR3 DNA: TGCAGCTCACCGAGGGGGGACCCAAACGGTGAGCAGTTCTTC

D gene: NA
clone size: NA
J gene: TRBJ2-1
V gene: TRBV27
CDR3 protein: CASIRYNEQFF
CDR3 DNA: TGTGCCAGCATTCGGTACAATGAGCAGTTCTTC

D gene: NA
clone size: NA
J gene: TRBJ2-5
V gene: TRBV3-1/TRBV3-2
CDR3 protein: CASSSPWVAKPDGETQYF
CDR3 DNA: TGTGCCAGCAGCTCCCCGTGGGTAGCGAAACCGGACGGGGAGACCCAGTACTTC

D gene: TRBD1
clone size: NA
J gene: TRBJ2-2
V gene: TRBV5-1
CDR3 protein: CASSSDRGRAVTGELFF
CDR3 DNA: TGCGCCAGCAGCTCCGACAGGGGGCGAGCTGTCACCGGGGAGCTGTTTTTT

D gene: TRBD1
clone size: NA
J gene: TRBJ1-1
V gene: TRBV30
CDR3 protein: CAWKGGVNTEAFF
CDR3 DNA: TGTGCCTGGAAAGGGGGCGTAAACACTGAAGCTTTCTTT

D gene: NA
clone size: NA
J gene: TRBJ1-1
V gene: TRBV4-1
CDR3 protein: CASSQDGSMNTEAFF
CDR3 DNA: TGCGCCAGCAGCCAAGACGGCAGTATGAACACTGAAGCTTTCTTT

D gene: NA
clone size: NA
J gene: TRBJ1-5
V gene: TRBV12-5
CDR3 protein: CASGLIRGGGSGNQPQHF
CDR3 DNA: TGTGCTAGTGGTCTGATTAGGGGCGGTGGATCGGGCAATCAGCCCCAGCATTTT

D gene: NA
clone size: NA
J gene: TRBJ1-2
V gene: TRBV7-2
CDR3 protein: CASSLDGTAPYGYTF
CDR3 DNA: TGTGCCAGCAGCTTAGACGGCACCGCTCCTTATGGCTACACCTTC

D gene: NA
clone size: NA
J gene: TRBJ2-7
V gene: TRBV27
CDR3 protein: CASSLSSGGPYEQYF
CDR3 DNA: TGTGCCAGCAGTTTATCTAGCGGCGGACCCTACGAGCAGTACTTC

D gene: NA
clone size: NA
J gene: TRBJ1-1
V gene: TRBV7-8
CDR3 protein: CASSLPRSGSNTEAFF
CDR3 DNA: TGTGCCAGCAGCTTACCCCGTAGTGGTTCAAACACTGAAGCTTTCTTT

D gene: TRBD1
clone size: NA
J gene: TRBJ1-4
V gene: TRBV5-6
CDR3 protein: CASSLVQGVNEKLFF
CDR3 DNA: TGTGCCAGCAGCTTGGTACAGGGGGTAAATGAAAAACTGTTTTTT

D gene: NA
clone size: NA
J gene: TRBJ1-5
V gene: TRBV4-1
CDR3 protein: CASSQEGVSNQPQHF
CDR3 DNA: TGCGCCAGCAGCCAGGAGGGTGTGAGCAATCAGCCCCAGCATTTT

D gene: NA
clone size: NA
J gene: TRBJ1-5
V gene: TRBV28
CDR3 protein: CASSVDSSNQPQHF
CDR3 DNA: TGTGCCAGCAGTGTCGACAGTAGCAATCAGCCCCAGCATTTT